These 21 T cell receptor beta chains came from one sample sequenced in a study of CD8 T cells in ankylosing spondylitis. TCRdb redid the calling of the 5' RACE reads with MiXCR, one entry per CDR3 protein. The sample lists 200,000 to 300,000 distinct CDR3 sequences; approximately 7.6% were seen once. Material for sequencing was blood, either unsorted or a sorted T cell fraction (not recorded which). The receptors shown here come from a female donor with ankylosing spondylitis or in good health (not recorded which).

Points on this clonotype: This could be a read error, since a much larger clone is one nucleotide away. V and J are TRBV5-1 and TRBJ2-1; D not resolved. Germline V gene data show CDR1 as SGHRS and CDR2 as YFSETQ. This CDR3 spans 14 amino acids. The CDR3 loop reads CASSLDGLVNAQFF. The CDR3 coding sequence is TGCGCCAGCAGCTTGGACGGGCTAGTTAATGCGCAGTTCTTC.

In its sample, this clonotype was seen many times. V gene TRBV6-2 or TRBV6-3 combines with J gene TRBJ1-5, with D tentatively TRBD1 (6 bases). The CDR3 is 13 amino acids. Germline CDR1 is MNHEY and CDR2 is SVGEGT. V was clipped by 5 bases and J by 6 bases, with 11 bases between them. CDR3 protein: CASSGQGSQPQHF. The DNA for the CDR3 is TGTGCCAGCAGTGGGCAGGGGAGTCAGCCCCAGCATTTT.

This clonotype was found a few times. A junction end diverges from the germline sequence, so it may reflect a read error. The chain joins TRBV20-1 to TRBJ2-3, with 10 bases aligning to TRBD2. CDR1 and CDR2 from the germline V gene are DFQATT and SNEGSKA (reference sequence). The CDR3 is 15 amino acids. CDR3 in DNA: TGCTGTGCCCCCAGCGGGAGGGGTCGGGCTGATACGCAGTATTTT. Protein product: CCAPSGRGRADTQYF.

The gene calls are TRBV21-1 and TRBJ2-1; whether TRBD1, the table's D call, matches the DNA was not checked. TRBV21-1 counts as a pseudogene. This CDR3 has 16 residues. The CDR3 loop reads CASSKDAHRGYNEQFF. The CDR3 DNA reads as TGTGCCAGCAGCAAAGATGCCCACCGGGGTTACAATGAGCAGTTCTTC.

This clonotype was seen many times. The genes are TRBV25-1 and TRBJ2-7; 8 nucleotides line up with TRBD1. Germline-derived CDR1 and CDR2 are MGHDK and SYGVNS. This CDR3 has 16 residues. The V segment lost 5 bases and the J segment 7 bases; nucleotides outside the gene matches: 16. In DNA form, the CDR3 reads TGTGCCAGCAGTTTGGGTGCTCGTCAGGGGGCTGAAGAGCAGTACTTC. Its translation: CASSLGARQGAEEQYF.

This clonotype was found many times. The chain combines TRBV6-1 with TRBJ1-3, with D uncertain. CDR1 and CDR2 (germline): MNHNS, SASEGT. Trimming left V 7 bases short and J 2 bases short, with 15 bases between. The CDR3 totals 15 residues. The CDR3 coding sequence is TGTGCCAGCACCTACGACCCGGGGACTGGAAACACCATATATTTT. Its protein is CASTYDPGTGNTIYF.

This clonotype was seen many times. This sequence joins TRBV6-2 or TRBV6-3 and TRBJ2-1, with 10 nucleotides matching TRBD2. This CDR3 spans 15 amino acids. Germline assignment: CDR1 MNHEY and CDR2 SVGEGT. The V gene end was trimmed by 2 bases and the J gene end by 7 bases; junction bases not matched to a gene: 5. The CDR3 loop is CASSYRGLAKNEQFF. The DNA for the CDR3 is TGTGCCAGCAGTTACCGGGGACTAGCGAAAAATGAGCAGTTCTTC.

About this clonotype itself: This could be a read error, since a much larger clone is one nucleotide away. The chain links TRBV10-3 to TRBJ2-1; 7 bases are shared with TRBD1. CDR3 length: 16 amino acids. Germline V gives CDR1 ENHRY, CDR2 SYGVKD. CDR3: CVIRSQGLVGHNEQFF. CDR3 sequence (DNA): TGTGTCATCAGGTCACAGGGGCTAGTCGGCCACAATGAGCAGTTCTTC.

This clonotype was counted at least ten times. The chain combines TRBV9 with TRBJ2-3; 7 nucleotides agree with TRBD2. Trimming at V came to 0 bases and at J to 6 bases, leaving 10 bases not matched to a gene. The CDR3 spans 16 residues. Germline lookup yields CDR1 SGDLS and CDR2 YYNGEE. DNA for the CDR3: TGTGCCAGCAGCGTAGATTTGGCGGGAGAGTTGGATACGCAGTATTTT. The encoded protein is CASSVDLAGELDTQYF.

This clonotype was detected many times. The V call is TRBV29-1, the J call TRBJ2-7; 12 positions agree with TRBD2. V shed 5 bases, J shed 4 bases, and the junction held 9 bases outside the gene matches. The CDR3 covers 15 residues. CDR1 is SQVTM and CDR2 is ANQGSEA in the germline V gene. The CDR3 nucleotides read TGCAGCGTTATTACCGGACTAGCGGGGCCTTACGAGCAGTACTTC. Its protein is CSVITGLAGPYEQYF.

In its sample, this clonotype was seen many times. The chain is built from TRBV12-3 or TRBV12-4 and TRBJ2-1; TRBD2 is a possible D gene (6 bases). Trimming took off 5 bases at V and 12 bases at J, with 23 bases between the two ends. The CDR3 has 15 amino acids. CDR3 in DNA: TGTGCCAGCAGTCGCCTTAGCGGAAGCATCGGTCGGCAGTTCTTC. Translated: CASSRLSGSIGRQFF.

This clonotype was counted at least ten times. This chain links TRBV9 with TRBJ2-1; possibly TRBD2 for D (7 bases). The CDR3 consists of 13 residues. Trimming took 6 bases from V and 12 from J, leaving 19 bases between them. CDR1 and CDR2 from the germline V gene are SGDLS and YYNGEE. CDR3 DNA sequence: TGTGCCAGCAACCTCAGGGGCGGGGGCGGGCAGTTCTTC. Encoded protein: CASNLRGGGGQFF.

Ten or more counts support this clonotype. The CDR3 nucleotides are TGTGCCAGCAGCTTAGTAGCGACCTACATGAACACTGAAGCTTTCTTT. Translation: CASSLVATYMNTEAFF. The V gene is TRBV7-6, the J gene TRBJ1-1, with D uncertain. The germline V gene encodes CDR1 SGHVS and CDR2 FNYEAQ. V lost 1 base and J lost 0, with 12 bases in between. The CDR3 runs 16 residues.

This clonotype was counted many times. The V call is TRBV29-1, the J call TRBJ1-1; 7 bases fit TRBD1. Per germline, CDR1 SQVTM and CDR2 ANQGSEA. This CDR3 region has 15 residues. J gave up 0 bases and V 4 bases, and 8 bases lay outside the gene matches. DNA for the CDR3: TGCAGCGTTGTGCCCACAGGGGCCATGAACACTGAAGCTTTCTTT. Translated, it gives CSVVPTGAMNTEAFF.

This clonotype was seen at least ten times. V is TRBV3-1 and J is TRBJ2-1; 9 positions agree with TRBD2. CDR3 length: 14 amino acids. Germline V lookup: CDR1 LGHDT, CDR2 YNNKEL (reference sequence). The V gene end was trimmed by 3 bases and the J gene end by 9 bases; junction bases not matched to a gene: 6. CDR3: CASSHAGGMAEQFF. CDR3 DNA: TGTGCCAGCAGCCATGCGGGAGGGATGGCTGAGCAGTTCTTC.

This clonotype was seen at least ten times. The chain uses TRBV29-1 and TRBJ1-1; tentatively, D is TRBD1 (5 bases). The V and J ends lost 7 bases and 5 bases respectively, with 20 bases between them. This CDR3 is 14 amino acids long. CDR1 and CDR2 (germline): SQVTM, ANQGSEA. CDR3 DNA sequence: TGCAGCGCCGCCCGTGTGGGGGTTGGAACTGAAGCTTTCTTT. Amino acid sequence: CSAARVGVGTEAFF.

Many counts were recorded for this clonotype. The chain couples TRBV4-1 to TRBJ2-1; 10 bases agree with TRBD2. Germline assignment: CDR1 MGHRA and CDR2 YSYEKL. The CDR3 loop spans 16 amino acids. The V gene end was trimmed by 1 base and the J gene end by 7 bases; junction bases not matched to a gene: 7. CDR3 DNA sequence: TGCGCCAGCAGCCAAGTACTAGCGGGAACGGGGAATGAGCAGTTCTTC. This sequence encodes CASSQVLAGTGNEQFF.

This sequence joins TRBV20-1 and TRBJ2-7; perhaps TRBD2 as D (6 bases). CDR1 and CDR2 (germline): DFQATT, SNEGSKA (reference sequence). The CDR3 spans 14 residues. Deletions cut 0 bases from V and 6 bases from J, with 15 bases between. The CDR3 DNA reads TGCAGTGCTAGAGATTACGGGGGACCCCTCGAGCAGTACTTC. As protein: CSARDYGGPLEQYF.

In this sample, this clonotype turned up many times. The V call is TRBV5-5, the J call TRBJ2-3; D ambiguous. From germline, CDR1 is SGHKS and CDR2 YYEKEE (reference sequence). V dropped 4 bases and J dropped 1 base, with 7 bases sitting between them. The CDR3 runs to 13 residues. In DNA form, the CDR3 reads TGTGCCAGCAGCCTCTGGGGCACAGATACGCAGTATTTT. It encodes CASSLWGTDTQYF.

The CDR3 DNA reads TGTGCCAGCTCACCCGGACAGGAGCTATACGAGCAGTACTTC. It translates to CASSPGQELYEQYF. The V call is TRBV18, the J call TRBJ2-7; 7 nucleotides match TRBD1. The CDR3 sequence is 14 residues long. The germline CDR1 and CDR2 sequences are KGHSH and LQKENI. With 3 bases clipped from V and 4 bases from J, the junction kept 6 bases outside the gene matches.

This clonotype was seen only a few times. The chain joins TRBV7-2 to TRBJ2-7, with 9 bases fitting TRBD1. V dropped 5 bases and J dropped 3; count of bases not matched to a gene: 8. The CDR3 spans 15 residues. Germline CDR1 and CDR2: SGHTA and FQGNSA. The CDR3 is CASSNPGQGVYEQYF. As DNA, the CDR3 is TGTGCCAGCAGCAACCCGGGACAGGGAGTCTACGAGCAGTACTTC.